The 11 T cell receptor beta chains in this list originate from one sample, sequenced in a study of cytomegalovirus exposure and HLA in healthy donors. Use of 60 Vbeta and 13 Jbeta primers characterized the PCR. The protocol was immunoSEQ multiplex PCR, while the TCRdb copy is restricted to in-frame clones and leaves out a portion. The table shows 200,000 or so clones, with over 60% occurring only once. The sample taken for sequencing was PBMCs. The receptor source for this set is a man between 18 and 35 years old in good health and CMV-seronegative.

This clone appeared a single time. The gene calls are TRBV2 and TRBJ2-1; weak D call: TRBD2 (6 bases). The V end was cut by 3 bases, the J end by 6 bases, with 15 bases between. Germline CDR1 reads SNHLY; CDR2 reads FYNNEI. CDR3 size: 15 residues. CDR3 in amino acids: CASSEILAKFNEQFF. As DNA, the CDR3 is TGTGCCAGCAGTGAGATACTAGCCAAATTCAATGAGCAGTTCTTC.

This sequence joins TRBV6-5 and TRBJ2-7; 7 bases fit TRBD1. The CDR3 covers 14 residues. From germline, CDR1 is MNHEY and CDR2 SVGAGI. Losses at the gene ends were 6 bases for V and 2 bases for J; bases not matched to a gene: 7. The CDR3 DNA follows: TGTGCCAGCAGGCGAGGACAGGCGGCCTACGAGCAGTACTTC. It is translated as CASRRGQAAYEQYF.

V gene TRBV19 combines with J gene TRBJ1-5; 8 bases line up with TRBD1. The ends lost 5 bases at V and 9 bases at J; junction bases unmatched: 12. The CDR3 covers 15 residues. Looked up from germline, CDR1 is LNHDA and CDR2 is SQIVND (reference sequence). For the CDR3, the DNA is TGTGCCAGTAGTGAGGCAGGGGGCGGGCCGATGCCCCAGCATTTT. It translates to CASSEAGGGPMPQHF.

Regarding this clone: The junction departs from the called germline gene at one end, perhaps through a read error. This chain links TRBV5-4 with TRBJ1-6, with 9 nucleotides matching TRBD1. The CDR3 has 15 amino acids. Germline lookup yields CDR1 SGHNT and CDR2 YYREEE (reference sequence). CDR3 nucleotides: TGTGCCAGCAGCTTCGGGACAGGGTATAGTTCACCCCTCCACTTT. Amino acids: CASSFGTGYSSPLHF.

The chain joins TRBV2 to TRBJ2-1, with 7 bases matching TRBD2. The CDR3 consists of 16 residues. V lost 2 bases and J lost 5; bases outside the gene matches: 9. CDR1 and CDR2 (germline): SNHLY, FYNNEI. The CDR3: CASSEREGLAHNEQFF. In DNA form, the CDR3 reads TGTGCCAGCAGTGAAAGGGAGGGACTCGCCCACAATGAGCAGTTCTTC.

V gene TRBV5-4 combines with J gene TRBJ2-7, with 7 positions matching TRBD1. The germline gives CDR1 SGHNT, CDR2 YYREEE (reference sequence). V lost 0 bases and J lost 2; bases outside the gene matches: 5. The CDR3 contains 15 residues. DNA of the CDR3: TGTGCCAGCAGCTTGGGCGGACAGGTCACCTACGAGCAGTACTTC. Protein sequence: CASSLGGQVTYEQYF.

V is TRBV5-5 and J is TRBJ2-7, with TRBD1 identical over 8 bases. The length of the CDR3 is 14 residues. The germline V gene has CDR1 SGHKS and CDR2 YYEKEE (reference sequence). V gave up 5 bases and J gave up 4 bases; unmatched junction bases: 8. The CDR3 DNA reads TGTGCCAGCAGTCTCAAGGGGACAGGTTACGAGCAGTACTTC. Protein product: CASSLKGTGYEQYF.

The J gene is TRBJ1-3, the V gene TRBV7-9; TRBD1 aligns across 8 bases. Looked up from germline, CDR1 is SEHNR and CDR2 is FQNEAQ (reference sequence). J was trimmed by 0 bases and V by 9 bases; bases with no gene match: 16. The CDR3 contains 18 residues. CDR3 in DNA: TGTGCCAGTAGGCAGGGGGATGGACAGGGATACTCTGGAAACACCATATATTTT. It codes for CASRQGDGQGYSGNTIYF.

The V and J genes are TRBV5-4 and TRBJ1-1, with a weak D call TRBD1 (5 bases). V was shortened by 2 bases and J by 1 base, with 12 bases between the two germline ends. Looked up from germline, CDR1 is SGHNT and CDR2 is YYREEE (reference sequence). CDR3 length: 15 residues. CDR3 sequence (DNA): TGTGCCAGCAGCTTCATAGCCAGGGCGAACACTGAAGCTTTCTTT. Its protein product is CASSFIARANTEAFF.

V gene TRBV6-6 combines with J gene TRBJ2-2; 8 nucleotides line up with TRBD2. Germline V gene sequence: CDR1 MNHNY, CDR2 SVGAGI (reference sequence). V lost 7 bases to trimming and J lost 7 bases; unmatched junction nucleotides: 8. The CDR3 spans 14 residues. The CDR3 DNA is TGTGCCAGCATCCCTCGGGGGGGCGTCGGGGAGCTGTTTTTT. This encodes CASIPRGGVGELFF.

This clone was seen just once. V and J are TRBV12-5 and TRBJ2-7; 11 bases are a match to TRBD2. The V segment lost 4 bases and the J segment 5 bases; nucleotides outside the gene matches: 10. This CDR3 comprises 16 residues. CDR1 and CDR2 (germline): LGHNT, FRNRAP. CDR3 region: CASGSPLAGGYHEQYF. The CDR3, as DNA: TGTGCTAGTGGTTCCCCTCTAGCGGGAGGTTACCACGAGCAGTACTTC.